A selection of T cell receptor beta chains follows, all from one sample in a study of CD8 T cells in ankylosing spondylitis. TCRdb analysed the 5' RACE reads with MiXCR anew, one entry per CDR3 protein. Of around 340,000 distinct CDR3 sequences listed, about 15% are singletons. Material: blood, either unsorted or a sorted T cell fraction (not recorded which). These receptors originate from a male donor with ankylosing spondylitis or in good health (not recorded which). Each CDR3 is given without its conserved first and last residue. Clone size is stated in some rows and not others, as once, few, many or a class when expanded.

clone_size: .
j_call: TRBJ2-1
v_call: TRBV11-2
cdr3_aa: ASSLGGTTYNEQF

clone_size: .
j_call: TRBJ2-6
v_call: TRBV29-1
cdr3_aa: SVEDGSGANVLT

clone_size: .
j_call: TRBJ2-4
v_call: TRBV7-2
cdr3_aa: ASSLAGGVENIQY

clone_size: many
j_call: TRBJ2-1
v_call: TRBV24-1
cdr3_aa: ATSDADRVRDNEQF

clone_size: .
j_call: TRBJ2-3
v_call: TRBV18
cdr3_aa: ASSPLRGSVDTQY

clone_size: many
j_call: TRBJ2-2
v_call: TRBV29-1
cdr3_aa: SVSKRGMNTGELF

clone_size: .
j_call: TRBJ1-1
v_call: TRBV5-5
cdr3_aa: ASTALGGSTEAF

clone_size: many
j_call: TRBJ2-1
v_call: TRBV6-5
cdr3_aa: ASSSWTSGGSYNEQF

clone_size: few
j_call: TRBJ2-4
v_call: TRBV24-1
cdr3_aa: ATSEGNIQY

clone_size: .
j_call: TRBJ1-2
v_call: TRBV4-1
cdr3_aa: ASSQDLGVYYGYT

clone_size: few
j_call: TRBJ2-5
v_call: TRBV4-2
cdr3_aa: ASSQDKGRGETQY

clone_size: .
j_call: TRBJ1-4
v_call: TRBV19
cdr3_aa: ASSIRPTGQVEKLF

clone_size: many
j_call: TRBJ2-7
v_call: TRBV29-1
cdr3_aa: SVPGTGIYEQY

clone_size: .
j_call: TRBJ2-3
v_call: TRBV12-3/TRBV12-4
cdr3_aa: ASRIRSGQGTDTQY

clone_size: .
j_call: TRBJ1-4
v_call: TRBV6-1
cdr3_aa: ASNGLSPREKLF

clone_size: .
j_call: TRBJ1-1
v_call: TRBV5-1
cdr3_aa: ASTPLTGDTEAF

clone_size: .
j_call: TRBJ2-5
v_call: TRBV5-6
cdr3_aa: ASSLPGGWQETQY

clone_size: many
j_call: TRBJ2-3
v_call: TRBV5-6
cdr3_aa: ASREAGGPTDTQY

clone_size: few
j_call: TRBJ1-2
v_call: TRBV4-1
cdr3_aa: ASSQDPGINYGYT

clone_size: few
j_call: TRBJ1-1
v_call: TRBV2
cdr3_aa: ASSRAEGTEAF

clone_size: few
j_call: TRBJ2-3
v_call: TRBV12-3/TRBV12-4
cdr3_aa: ASSSSQVLKNTQY

clone_size: .
j_call: TRBJ2-1
v_call: TRBV20-1
cdr3_aa: SALTSGGYNEQF

clone_size: .
j_call: TRBJ1-5
v_call: TRBV16
cdr3_aa: ASSRTYSNQPQH

clone_size: few
j_call: TRBJ2-7
v_call: TRBV4-2
cdr3_aa: ASSAGLISSYEQY

clone_size: many
j_call: TRBJ2-2
v_call: TRBV10-3
cdr3_aa: AIGASGTGELF

clone_size: .
j_call: TRBJ2-3
v_call: TRBV20-1
cdr3_aa: SARDWGSGVITDTQY

clone_size: many
j_call: TRBJ1-1
v_call: TRBV12-3/TRBV12-4
cdr3_aa: ASVLSLDTEAF

clone_size: few
j_call: TRBJ1-5
v_call: TRBV12-3/TRBV12-4
cdr3_aa: ASSLSSSLNQPQH

clone_size: .
j_call: TRBJ2-1
v_call: TRBV5-1
cdr3_aa: ASSPGSGAYNEQF

clone_size: few
j_call: TRBJ1-4
v_call: TRBV5-1
cdr3_aa: ASSQRTVEKLF

clone_size: .
j_call: TRBJ2-1
v_call: TRBV5-1
cdr3_aa: ASSVISGGIYNEQF

clone_size: few
j_call: TRBJ2-7
v_call: TRBV7-2
cdr3_aa: ASSLRGLEYEQY

clone_size: few
j_call: TRBJ2-2
v_call: TRBV27
cdr3_aa: ASRYTNTGELF

clone_size: many
j_call: TRBJ2-5
v_call: TRBV11-2
cdr3_aa: ASSLVRDQETQY

clone_size: many
j_call: TRBJ2-1
v_call: TRBV20-1
cdr3_aa: SARGGGQGKEF

clone_size: many
j_call: TRBJ1-2
v_call: TRBV12-3/TRBV12-4
cdr3_aa: ASSLRGAFNYGYT

clone_size: .
j_call: TRBJ1-1
v_call: TRBV15
cdr3_aa: ATSRDQDRED

clone_size: .
j_call: TRBJ2-3
v_call: TRBV12-3/TRBV12-4
cdr3_aa: ASSPFRGRSTDTQY

clone_size: .
j_call: TRBJ2-7
v_call: TRBV7-2
cdr3_aa: ASSLQSTYEQY

clone_size: .
j_call: TRBJ2-7
v_call: TRBV3-1
cdr3_aa: ASSQLSYEQY

clone_size: .
j_call: TRBJ1-6
v_call: TRBV7-9
cdr3_aa: ASSSRQGGNSPLH

clone_size: few
j_call: TRBJ2-1
v_call: TRBV6-2/TRBV6-3
cdr3_aa: ASGRGGRSDYNEQF

clone_size: few
j_call: TRBJ1-1
v_call: TRBV10-3
cdr3_aa: AISESHPPTEAF

clone_size: few
j_call: TRBJ2-1
v_call: TRBV24-1
cdr3_aa: ATSDRLTNPNEQF

clone_size: once
j_call: TRBJ2-3
v_call: TRBV6-1
cdr3_aa: ASSERQSLITDTQY

clone_size: .
j_call: TRBJ2-5
v_call: TRBV18
cdr3_aa: ASSPLPGVEETQY

clone_size: few
j_call: TRBJ1-2
v_call: TRBV5-1
cdr3_aa: ASSLALNYGYT

clone_size: many
j_call: TRBJ2-3
v_call: TRBV12-3/TRBV12-4
cdr3_aa: ASSFSVRDTQY

clone_size: .
j_call: TRBJ2-7
v_call: TRBV5-1
cdr3_aa: ASSLSRQGYEQY

clone_size: few
j_call: TRBJ2-2
v_call: TRBV5-1
cdr3_aa: ASSLAGSGGTGELF

clone_size: .
j_call: TRBJ2-1
v_call: TRBV5-6
cdr3_aa: ASSSTSEVYNEQF

clone_size: many
j_call: TRBJ2-3
v_call: TRBV11-2
cdr3_aa: ASSLDLPGGPGTDTQY

clone_size: .
j_call: TRBJ2-6
v_call: TRBV4-2
cdr3_aa: ASSRYGKSANVLT